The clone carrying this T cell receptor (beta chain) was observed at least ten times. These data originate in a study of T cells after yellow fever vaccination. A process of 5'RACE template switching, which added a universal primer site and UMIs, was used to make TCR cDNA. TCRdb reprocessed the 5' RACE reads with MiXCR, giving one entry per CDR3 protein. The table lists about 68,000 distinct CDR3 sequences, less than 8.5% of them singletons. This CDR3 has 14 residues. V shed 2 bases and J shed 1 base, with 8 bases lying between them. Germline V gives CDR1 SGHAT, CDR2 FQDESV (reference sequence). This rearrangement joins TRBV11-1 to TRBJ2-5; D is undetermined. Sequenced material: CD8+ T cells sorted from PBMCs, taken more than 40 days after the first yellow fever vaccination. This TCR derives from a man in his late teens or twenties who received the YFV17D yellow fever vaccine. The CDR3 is CASSLFAGQETQYF. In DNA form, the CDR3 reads TGTGCCAGCAGCTTATTCGCCGGCCAAGAGACCCAGTACTTC.